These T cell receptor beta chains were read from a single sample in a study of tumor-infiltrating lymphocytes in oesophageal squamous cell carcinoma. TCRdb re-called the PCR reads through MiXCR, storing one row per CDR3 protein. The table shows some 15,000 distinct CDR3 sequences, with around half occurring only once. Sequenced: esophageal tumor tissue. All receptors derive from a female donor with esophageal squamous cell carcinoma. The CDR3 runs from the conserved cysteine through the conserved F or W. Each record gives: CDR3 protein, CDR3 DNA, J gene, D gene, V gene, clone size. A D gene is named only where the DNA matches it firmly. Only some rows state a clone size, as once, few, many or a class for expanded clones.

CDR3 protein: CASSVLVGSYEQYF
CDR3 DNA: TGTGCCAGCAGCGTCCTAGTGGGGTCCTACGAGCAGTACTTC
J gene: TRBJ2-7
D gene: -
V gene: TRBV7-2
clone size: -

CDR3 protein: CASSLDGSSYNEQFF
CDR3 DNA: TGTGCCAGCAGCCTCGACGGAAGCTCCTACAATGAGCAGTTCTTC
J gene: TRBJ2-1
D gene: -
V gene: TRBV7-2
clone size: few

CDR3 protein: CASSLYPLAGYYNEQFF
CDR3 DNA: TGTGCCAGCAGCTTGTACCCGCTAGCGGGATACTACAATGAGCAGTTCTTC
J gene: TRBJ2-1
D gene: TRBD2
V gene: TRBV5-3
clone size: -

CDR3 protein: CASSLGTGAYEQYF
CDR3 DNA: TGTGCCAGCAGCTTGGGGACAGGAGCCTACGAGCAGTACTTC
J gene: TRBJ2-7
D gene: TRBD1
V gene: TRBV7-3
clone size: -

CDR3 protein: CASTPGRTYEQYF
CDR3 DNA: TGTGCCAGCACCCCGGGGCGCACCTACGAGCAGTACTTC
J gene: TRBJ2-7
D gene: -
V gene: TRBV11-2
clone size: few

CDR3 protein: CASSLWGTSSTDTQYF
CDR3 DNA: TGTGCCAGCAGTTTATGGGGGACTTCTAGCACAGATACGCAGTATTTT
J gene: TRBJ2-3
D gene: -
V gene: TRBV27
clone size: -

CDR3 protein: CASSRTLYEQYF
CDR3 DNA: TGTGCCAGCAGCCGGACGCTCTACGAGCAGTACTTC
J gene: TRBJ2-7
D gene: -
V gene: TRBV7-2
clone size: -

CDR3 protein: CASSLGGREDTQYF
CDR3 DNA: TGTGCCAGCAGCTTAGGAGGGAGGGAGGATACGCAGTATTTT
J gene: TRBJ2-3
D gene: TRBD2
V gene: TRBV7-8
clone size: -

CDR3 protein: CASSYREYNSPLHF
CDR3 DNA: TGTGCCAGCAGCTACAGGGAGTATAATTCACCCCTCCACTTC
J gene: TRBJ2-7
D gene: -
V gene: TRBV28
clone size: -

CDR3 protein: CASRLTSVSYNEQFF
CDR3 DNA: TGTGCCAGCCGCCTGACTAGCGTATCATACAATGAGCAGTTCTTC
J gene: TRBJ2-1
D gene: TRBD2
V gene: TRBV6-1
clone size: -

CDR3 protein: CASSLEIDRPPGLAGGEGQFF
CDR3 DNA: TGTGCCAGCAGCTTGGAAATTGACAGGCCCCCGGGACTAGCGGGAGGGGAGGGGCAGTTCTTC
J gene: TRBJ2-1
D gene: TRBD2
V gene: TRBV5-6
clone size: -

CDR3 protein: CASSPGGGRSGNEQYF
CDR3 DNA: TGTGCCAGCAGCCCGGGGGGCGGGAGAAGCGGGAACGAGCAGTACTTC
J gene: TRBJ2-7
D gene: -
V gene: TRBV7-3
clone size: -

CDR3 protein: CASSLRSSGRAWETQYF
CDR3 DNA: TGTGCCAGCAGCTTAAGGTCTAGCGGGAGGGCCTGGGAGACCCAGTACTTC
J gene: TRBJ2-5
D gene: TRBD2
V gene: TRBV7-2
clone size: -

CDR3 protein: CASTRTRASETQYF
CDR3 DNA: TGTGCCAGCACCAGGACTAGGGCCTCGGAGACCCAGTACTTC
J gene: TRBJ2-5
D gene: TRBD2
V gene: TRBV6-6
clone size: -

CDR3 protein: CASSLTPQGSGNTIYF
CDR3 DNA: TGCGCCAGCAGCCTCACCCCCCAGGGTTCTGGAAACACCATATATTTT
J gene: TRBJ1-3
D gene: -
V gene: TRBV4-1
clone size: many

CDR3 protein: CASSLEQLTGGCTF
CDR3 DNA: TGTGCCAGCAGCCTTGAGCAACTCACGGGGGGCTGCACCTTC
J gene: TRBJ1-2
D gene: -
V gene: TRBV7-2
clone size: -

CDR3 protein: CASSPVTANQPQHF
CDR3 DNA: TGTGCCAGCAGTCCTGTGACAGCAAATCAGCCCCAGCATTTT
J gene: TRBJ1-5
D gene: -
V gene: TRBV6-8
clone size: -